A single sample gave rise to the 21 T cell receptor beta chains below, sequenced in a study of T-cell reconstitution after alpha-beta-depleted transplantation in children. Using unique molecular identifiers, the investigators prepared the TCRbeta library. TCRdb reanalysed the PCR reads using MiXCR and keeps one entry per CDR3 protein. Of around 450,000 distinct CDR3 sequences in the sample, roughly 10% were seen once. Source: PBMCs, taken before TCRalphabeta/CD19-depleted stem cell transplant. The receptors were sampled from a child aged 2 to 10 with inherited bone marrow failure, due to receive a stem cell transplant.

This CDR3 is CASSLAAIAGADTQYF. CDR3 sequence (DNA): TGTGCCAGCAGCTTGGCCGCAATAGCGGGAGCAGATACGCAGTATTTT. V gene TRBV5-4 combines with J gene TRBJ2-3, with 9 bases lining up with TRBD2. The V gene's germline CDR1 is SGHNT and CDR2 YYREEE (reference sequence). The CDR3 sequence is 16 residues long. The V gene end was trimmed by 0 bases and the J gene end by 4 bases; junction bases not matched to a gene: 6.

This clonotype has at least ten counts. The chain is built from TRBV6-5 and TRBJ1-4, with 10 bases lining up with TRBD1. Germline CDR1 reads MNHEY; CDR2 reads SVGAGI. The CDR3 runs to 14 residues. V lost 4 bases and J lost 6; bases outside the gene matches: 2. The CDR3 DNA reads TGTGCCAGCAGTTCGGACAGGGGGTATGAAAAACTGTTTTTT. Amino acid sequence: CASSSDRGYEKLFF.

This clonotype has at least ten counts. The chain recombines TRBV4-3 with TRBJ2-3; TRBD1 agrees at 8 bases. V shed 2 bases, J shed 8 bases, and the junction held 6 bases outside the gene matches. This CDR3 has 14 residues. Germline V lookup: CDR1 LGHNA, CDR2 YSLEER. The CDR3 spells CASSQRQGRGTQYF. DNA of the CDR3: TGCGCCAGCAGCCAAAGACAGGGGCGTGGTACGCAGTATTTT.

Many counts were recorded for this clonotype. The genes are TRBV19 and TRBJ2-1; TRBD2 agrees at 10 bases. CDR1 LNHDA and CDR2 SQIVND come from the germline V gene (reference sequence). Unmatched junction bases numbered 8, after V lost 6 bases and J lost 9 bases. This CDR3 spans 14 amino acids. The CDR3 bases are TGTGCCAGTAGACAGGGACTAGCGTACTTTGAGCAGTTCTTC. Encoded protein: CASRQGLAYFEQFF.

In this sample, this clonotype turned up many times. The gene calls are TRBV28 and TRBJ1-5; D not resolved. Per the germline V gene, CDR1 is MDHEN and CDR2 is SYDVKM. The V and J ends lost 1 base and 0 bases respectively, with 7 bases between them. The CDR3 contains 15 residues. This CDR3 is CASSLSGSSNQPQHF. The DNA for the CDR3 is TGTGCCAGCAGTTTATCGGGGAGTAGCAATCAGCCCCAGCATTTT. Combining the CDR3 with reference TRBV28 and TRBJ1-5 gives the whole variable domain DVKVTQSSRYLVKRTGEKVFLECVQDMDHENMFWYRQDPGLGLRLIYFSYDVKMKEKGDIPEGYSVSREKKERFSLILESASTNQTSMYLCASSLSGSSNQPQHFGDGTRLSIL.

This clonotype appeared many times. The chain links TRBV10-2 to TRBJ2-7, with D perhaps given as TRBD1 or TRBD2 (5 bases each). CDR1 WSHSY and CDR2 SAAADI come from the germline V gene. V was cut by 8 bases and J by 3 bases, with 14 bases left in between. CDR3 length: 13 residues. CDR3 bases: TGCGCCAGCGCCGGGACGGGTCGCTACGAGCAGTACTTC. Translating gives CASAGTGRYEQYF.

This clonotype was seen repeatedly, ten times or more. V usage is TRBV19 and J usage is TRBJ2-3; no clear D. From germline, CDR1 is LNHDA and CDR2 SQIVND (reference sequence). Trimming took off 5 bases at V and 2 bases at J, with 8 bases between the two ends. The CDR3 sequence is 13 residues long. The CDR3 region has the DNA TGTGCCAGTAGTTATGCGTTCACAGATACGCAGTATTTT. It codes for CASSYAFTDTQYF.

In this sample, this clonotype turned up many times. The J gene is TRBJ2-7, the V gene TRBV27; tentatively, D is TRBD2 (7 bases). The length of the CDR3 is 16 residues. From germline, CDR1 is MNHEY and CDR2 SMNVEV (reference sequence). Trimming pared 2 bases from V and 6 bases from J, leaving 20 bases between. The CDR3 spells CASSLGGAPIPGEQYF. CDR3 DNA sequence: TGTGCCAGCAGTTTAGGGGGGGCTCCTATTCCCGGCGAGCAGTACTTC.

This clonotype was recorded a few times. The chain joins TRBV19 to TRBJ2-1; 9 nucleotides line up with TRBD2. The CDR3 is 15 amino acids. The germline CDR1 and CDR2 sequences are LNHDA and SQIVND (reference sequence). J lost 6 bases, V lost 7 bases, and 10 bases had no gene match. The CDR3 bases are TGTGCCAGTAAGGTGGGACTAGCAATTGGCAATGAGCAGTTCTTC. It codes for CASKVGLAIGNEQFF.

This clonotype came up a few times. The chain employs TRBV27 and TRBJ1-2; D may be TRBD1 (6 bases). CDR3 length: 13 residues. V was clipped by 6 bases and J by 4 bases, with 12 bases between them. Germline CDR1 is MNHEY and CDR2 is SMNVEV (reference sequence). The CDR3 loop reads CASRGTGSYGYTF. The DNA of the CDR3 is TGTGCCAGCAGGGGCACAGGGAGCTATGGCTACACCTTC.

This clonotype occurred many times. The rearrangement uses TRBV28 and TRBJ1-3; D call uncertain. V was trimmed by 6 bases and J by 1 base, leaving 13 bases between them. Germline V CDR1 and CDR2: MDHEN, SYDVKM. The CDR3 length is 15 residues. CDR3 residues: CASSVNVESGNTIYF. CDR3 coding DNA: TGTGCCAGCAGCGTAAATGTGGAGTCTGGAAACACCATATATTTT.

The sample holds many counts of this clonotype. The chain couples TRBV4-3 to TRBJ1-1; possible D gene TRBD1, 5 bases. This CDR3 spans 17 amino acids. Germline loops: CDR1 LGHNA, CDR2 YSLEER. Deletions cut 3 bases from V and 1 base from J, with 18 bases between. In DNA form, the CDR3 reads TGCGCCAGCAGCCAGGGGGTTTGGAGTGGGGAGAACACTGAAGCTTTCTTT. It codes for CASSQGVWSGENTEAFF.

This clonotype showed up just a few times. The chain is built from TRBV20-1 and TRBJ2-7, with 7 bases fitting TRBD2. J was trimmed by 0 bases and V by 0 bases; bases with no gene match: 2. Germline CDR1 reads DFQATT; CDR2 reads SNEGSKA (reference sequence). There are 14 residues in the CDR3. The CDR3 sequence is CSARDLAVSYEQYF. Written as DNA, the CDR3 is TGCAGTGCTAGAGATCTAGCGGTCTCCTACGAGCAGTACTTC.

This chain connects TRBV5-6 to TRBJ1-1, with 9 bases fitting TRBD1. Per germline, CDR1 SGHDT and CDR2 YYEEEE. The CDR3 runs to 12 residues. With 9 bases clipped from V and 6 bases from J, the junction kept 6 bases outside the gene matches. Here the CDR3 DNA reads TGTGCCACCGGGACAGGGATAGCTGAAGCTTTCTTT. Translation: CATGTGIAEAFF.

CDR3 DNA: TGTGCCAGCACGGACTCCTCGGGGAATGAGCAGTTCTTC. Amino acid sequence: CASTDSSGNEQFF. The chain couples TRBV2 to TRBJ2-1, with D possibly matching TRBD2 (5 bases). Germline CDR1 reads SNHLY; CDR2 reads FYNNEI. This CDR3 has 13 amino acids. V was clipped by 7 bases and J by 7 bases, with 14 bases between them.

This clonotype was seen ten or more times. The CDR3 sequence: CASAPSGNQPQHF. The DNA for the CDR3 is TGTGCCAGCGCCCCAAGCGGGAATCAGCCCCAGCATTTT. The chain has TRBV6-2 or TRBV6-3 and TRBJ1-5; D not resolved. Trimming removed 8 bases from V and 4 bases from J, with 12 bases in between. The CDR3 contains 13 residues. Germline-derived CDR1 and CDR2 are MNHEY and SVGEGT.

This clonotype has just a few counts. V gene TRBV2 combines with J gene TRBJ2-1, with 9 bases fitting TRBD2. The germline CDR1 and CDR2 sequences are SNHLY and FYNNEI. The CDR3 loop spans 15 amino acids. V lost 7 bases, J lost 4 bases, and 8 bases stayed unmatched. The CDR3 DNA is TGTGCCAGCAAAAGGCGGGAGGGCCCGTACAATGAGCAGTTCTTC. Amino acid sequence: CASKRREGPYNEQFF.

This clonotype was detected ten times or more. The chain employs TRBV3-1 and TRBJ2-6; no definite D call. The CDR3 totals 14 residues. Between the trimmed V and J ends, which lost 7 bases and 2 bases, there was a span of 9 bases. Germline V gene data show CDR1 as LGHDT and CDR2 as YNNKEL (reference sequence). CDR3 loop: CASNGRAGANVLTF. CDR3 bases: TGTGCCAGCAACGGCCGCGCTGGGGCCAACGTCCTGACTTTC.

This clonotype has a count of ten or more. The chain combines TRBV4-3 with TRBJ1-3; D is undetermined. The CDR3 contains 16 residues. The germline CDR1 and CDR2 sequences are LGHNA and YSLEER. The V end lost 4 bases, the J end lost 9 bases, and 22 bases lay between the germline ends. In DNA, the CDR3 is TGCGCCAGCAGCCCCGGGTCAACGGGCGCCTCAAGCACCATATATTTT. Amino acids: CASSPGSTGASSTIYF.

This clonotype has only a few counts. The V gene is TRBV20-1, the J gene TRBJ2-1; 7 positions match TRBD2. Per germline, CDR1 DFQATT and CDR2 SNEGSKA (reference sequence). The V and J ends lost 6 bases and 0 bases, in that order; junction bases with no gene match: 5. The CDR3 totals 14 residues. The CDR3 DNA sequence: TGCAGTGCAAGGCGGGGGAACTCCTACAATGAGCAGTTCTTC. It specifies CSARRGNSYNEQFF.

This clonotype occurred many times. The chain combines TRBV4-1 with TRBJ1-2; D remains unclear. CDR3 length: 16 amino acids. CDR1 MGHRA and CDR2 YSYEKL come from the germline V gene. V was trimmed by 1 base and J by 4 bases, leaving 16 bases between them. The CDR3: CASSQVAEDPSYGYTF. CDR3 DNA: TGCGCCAGCAGCCAAGTTGCGGAGGATCCCTCCTATGGCTACACCTTC.